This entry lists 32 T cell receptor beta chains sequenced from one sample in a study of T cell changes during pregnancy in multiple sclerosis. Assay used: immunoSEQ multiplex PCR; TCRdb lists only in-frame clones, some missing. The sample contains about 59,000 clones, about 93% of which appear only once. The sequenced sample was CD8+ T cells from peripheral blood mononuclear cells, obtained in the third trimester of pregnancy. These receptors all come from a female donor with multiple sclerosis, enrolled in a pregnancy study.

CDR3 sequence (DNA): TGTGCCAGCCTCCAGGAGGACCCGAACACTGAAGCTTTCTTT. It is translated as CASLQEDPNTEAFF. The chain is built from TRBV19 and TRBJ1-1; D is uncertain. V was clipped by 9 bases and J by 1 base, with 15 bases between them. The germline V gene has CDR1 LNHDA and CDR2 SQIVND (reference sequence). The CDR3 contains 14 residues.

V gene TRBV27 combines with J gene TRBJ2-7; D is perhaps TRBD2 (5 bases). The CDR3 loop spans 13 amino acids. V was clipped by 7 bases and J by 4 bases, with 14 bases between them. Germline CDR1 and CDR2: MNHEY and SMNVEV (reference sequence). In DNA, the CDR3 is TGTGCCAGCATGGGGAGCGAGAATTACGAGCAGTACTTC. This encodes CASMGSENYEQYF.

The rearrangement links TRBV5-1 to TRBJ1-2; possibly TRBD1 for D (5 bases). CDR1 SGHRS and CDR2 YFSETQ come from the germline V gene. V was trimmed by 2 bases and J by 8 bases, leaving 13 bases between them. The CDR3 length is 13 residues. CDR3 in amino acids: CASSFQNHRGYTF. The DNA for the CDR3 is TGCGCCAGCAGCTTCCAAAACCACAGGGGCTACACCTTC.

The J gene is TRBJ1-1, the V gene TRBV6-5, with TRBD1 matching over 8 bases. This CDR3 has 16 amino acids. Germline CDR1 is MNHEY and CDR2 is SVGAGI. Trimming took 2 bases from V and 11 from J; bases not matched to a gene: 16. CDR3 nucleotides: TGTGCCAGCAGTTACGGGCGGGCTGAGACAGGGGCGGCCGCTTTCTTT. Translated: CASSYGRAETGAAAFF.

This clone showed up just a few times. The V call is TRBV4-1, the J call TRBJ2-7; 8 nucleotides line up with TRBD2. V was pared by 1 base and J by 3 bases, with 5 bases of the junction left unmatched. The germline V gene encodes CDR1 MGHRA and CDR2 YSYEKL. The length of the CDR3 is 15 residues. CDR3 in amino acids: CASSQVLAGNYEQYF. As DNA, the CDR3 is TGCGCCAGCAGCCAAGTTCTAGCGGGCAACTACGAGCAGTACTTC.

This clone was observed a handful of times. Written as DNA, the CDR3 is TGTGCCTGGGGGGGAGGGGTGAACACTGAAGCTTTCTTT. It is translated as CAWGGGVNTEAFF. The V and J genes are TRBV30 and TRBJ1-1; perhaps TRBD1 as D (5 bases). With 5 bases removed from V and 0 bases from J, the gap between germline ends came to 10 bases. The CDR3 is made up of 13 amino acids. The V gene's germline CDR1 is GTSNPN and CDR2 SVGIG (reference sequence). Filled out from reference TRBV30 and TRBJ1-1, the complete variable domain reads SQTIHQWPATLVQPVGSPLSLECTVEGTSNPNLYWYRQAAGRGLQLLFYSVGIGQISSEVPQNLSASRPQDRQFILSSKKLLLSDSGFYLCAWGGGVNTEAFFGQGTRLTVV.

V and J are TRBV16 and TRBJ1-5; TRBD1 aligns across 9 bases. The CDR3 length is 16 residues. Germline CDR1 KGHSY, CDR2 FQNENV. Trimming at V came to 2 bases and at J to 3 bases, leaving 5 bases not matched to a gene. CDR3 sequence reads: CASSQTRDRVNQPQHF. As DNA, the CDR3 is TGTGCCAGCAGCCAAACCCGGGACAGGGTCAATCAGCCCCAGCATTTT.

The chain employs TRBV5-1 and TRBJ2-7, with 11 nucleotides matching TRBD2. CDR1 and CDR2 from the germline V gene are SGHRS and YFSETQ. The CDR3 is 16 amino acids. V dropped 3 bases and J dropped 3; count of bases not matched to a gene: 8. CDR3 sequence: CASSSASGRSRYEQYF. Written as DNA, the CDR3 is TGCGCCAGCAGCTCGGCTAGCGGGAGGTCTCGCTACGAGCAGTACTTC. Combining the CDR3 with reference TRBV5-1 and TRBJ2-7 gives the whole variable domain KAGVTQTPRYLIKTRGQQVTLSCSPISGHRSVSWYQQTPGQGLQFLFEYFSETQRNKGNFPGRFSGRQFSNSRSEMNVSTLELGDSALYLCASSSASGRSRYEQYFGPGTRLTVT.

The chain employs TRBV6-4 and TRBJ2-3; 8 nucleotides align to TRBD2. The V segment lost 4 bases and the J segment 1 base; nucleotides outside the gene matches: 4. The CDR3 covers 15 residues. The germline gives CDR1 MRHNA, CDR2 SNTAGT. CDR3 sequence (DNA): TGTGCCAGCAGTGCCGAGACTAGCGGCACAGATACGCAGTATTTT. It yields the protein CASSAETSGTDTQYF.

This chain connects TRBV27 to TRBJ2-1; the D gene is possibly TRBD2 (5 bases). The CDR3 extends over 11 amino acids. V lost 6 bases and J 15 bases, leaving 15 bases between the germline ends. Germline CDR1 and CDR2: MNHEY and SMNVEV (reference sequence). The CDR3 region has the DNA TGTGCCAGCAGCTGGGCGGGCTTACCGTTCTTC. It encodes CASSWAGLPFF.

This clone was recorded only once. The DNA of the CDR3 is TGTGCCAGCAGCTTAGGAAATCCCGGGGGCTATGGCTACACCTTC. Protein product: CASSLGNPGGYGYTF. The chain links TRBV11-2 to TRBJ1-2, with a tentative D call TRBD1 (5 bases). V lost 1 base and J lost 4, with 13 bases in between. The CDR3 length is 15 residues. Per germline, CDR1 SGHAT and CDR2 FQNNGV.

CDR3 sequence (DNA): TGTGCCAGCAGTCCAACGGGACAATTGAACACCATATATTTT. Protein: CASSPTGQLNTIYF. The gene calls are TRBV27 and TRBJ1-3; D perhaps matches TRBD1 (6 bases). CDR3 size: 14 residues. Germline V gene sequence: CDR1 MNHEY, CDR2 SMNVEV (reference sequence). Trimming cost V 5 bases and J 7 bases, with 15 bases left between them.

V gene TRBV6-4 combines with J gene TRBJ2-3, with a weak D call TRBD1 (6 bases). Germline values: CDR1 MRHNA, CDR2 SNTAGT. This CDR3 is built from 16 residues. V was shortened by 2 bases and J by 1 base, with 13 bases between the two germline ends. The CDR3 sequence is CASSDEAAGGTDTQYF. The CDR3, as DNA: TGTGCCAGCAGTGACGAAGCGGCAGGGGGCACAGATACGCAGTATTTT.

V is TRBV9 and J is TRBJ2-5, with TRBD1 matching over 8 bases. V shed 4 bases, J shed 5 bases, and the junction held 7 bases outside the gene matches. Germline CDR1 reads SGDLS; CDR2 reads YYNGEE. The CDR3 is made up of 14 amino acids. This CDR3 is CASSFPGGGETQYF. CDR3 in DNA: TGTGCCAGCAGCTTCCCAGGGGGCGGGGAGACCCAGTACTTC.

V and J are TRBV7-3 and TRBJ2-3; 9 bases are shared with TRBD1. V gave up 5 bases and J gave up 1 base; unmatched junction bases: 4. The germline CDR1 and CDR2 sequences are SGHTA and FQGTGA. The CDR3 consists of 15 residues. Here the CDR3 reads CASSLTGGRTDTQYF. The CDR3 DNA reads TGTGCCAGCAGCCTGACAGGGGGGCGCACAGATACGCAGTATTTT.

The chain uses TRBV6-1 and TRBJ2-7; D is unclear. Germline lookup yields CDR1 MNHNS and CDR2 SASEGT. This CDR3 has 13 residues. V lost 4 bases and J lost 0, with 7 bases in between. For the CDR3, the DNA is TGTGCCAGCAGTGGAGAAAGCTCCTACGAGCAGTACTTC. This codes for CASSGESSYEQYF.

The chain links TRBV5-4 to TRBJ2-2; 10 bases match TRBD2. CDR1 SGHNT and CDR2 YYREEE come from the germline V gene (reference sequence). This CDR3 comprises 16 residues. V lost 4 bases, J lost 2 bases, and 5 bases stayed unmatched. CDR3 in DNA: TGTGCCAGCAGCGGGGGACTAGCGCTAAACACCGGGGAGCTGTTTTTT. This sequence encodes CASSGGLALNTGELFF.

CDR3 loop: CASSPNRGRSNEQYF. CDR3 bases: TGTGCCAGCAGCCCGAACAGGGGCCGGTCCAACGAGCAGTACTTC. The chain employs TRBV7-8 and TRBJ2-7; 7 bases line up with TRBD1. Germline values: CDR1 SGHVS, CDR2 FQNEAQ. CDR3 length equals 15 residues. J lost 5 bases, V lost 5 bases, and 12 bases had no gene match.

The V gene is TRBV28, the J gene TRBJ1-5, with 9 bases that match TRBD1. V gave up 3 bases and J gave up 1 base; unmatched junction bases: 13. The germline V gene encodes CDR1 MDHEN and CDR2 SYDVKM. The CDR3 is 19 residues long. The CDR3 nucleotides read TGTGCCAGCAGTTTTTTCTGGGACAGGGAGGGTGGGAGCAATCAGCCCCAGCATTTT. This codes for CASSFFWDREGGSNQPQHF.

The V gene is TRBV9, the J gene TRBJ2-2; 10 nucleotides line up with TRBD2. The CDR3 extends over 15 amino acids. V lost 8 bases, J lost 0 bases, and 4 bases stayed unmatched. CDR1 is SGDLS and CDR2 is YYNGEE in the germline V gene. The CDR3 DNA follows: TGTGCCAGTCAAAGCGGGAGGGCGAACACCGGGGAGCTGTTTTTT. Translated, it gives CASQSGRANTGELFF.

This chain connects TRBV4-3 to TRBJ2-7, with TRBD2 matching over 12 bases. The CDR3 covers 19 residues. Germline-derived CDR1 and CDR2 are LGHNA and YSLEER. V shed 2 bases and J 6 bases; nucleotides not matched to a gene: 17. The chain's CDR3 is CASSQPVTSGGPMSREQYF. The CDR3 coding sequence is TGCGCCAGCAGCCAACCCGTGACTAGCGGGGGACCCATGTCGCGCGAGCAGTACTTC.

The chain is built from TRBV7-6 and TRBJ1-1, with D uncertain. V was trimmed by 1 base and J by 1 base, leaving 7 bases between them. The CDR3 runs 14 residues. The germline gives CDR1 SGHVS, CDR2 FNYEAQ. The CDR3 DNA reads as TGTGCCAGCAGCTTAGGAGCAGGGAACACTGAAGCTTTCTTT. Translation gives CASSLGAGNTEAFF.

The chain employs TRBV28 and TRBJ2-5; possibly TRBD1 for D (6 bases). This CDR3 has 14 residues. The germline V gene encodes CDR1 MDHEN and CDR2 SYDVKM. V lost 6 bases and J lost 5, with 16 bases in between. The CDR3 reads CASRATQGWETQYF. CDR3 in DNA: TGTGCCAGCAGAGCCACACAGGGATGGGAGACCCAGTACTTC.

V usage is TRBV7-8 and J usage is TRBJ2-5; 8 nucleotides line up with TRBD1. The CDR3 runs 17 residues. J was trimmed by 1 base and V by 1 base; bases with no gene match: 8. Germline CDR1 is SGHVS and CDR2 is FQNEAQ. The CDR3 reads CASSLGQGAVGQETQYF. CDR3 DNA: TGTGCCAGCAGCTTAGGGCAGGGGGCGGTGGGCCAAGAGACCCAGTACTTC. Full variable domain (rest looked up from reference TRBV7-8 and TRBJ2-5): GAGVSQSPRYKVAKRGQDVALRCDPISGHVSLFWYQQALGQGPEFLTYFQNEAQLDKSGLPSDRFFAERPEGSVSTLKIQRTQQEDSAVYLCASSLGQGAVGQETQYFGPGTRLLVL.

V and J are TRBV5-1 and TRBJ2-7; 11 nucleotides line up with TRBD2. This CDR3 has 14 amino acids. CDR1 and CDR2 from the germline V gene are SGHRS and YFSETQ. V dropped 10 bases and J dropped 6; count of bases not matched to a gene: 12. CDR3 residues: CAGLILAGGIEQYF. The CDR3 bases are TGCGCCGGATTGATCCTAGCGGGAGGTATCGAGCAGTACTTC.

The CDR3: CACEGHSNQPQHF. Written as DNA, the CDR3 is TGTGCCTGCGAGGGACATAGCAATCAGCCCCAGCATTTT. The V and J genes are TRBV30 and TRBJ1-5, with D perhaps matching TRBD1 (6 bases). The V and J ends lost 6 bases and 0 bases respectively, with 9 bases between them. Per germline, CDR1 GTSNPN and CDR2 SVGIG (reference sequence). This CDR3 has 13 amino acids.

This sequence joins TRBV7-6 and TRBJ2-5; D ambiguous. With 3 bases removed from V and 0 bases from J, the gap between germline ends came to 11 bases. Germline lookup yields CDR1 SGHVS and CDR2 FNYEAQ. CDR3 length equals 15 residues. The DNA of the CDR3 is TGTGCCAGCAGCTTTATATCCCGGGACCAAGAGACCCAGTACTTC. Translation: CASSFISRDQETQYF.

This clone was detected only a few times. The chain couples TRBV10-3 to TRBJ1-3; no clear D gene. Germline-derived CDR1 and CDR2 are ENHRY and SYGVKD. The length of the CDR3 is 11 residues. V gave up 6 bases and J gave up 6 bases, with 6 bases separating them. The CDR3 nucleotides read TGTGCCATCAGCGAACTAAACACCATATATTTT. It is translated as CAISELNTIYF.

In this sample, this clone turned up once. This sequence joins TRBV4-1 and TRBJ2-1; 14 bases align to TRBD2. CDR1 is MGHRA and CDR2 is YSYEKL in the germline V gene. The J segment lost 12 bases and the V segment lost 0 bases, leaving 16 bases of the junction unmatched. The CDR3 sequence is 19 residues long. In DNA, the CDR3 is TGCGCCAGCAGCCAAGATGTGACTAGCGGGAGGGCCCCCCTAAGTGGGCAGTTCTTC. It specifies CASSQDVTSGRAPLSGQFF.

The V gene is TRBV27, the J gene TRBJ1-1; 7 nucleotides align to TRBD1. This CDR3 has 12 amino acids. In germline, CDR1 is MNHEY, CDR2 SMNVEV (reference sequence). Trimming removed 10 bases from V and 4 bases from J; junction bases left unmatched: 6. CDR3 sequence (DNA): TGTGCCACCTCTCAGGGGGGCACTGAAGCTTTCTTT. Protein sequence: CATSQGGTEAFF.

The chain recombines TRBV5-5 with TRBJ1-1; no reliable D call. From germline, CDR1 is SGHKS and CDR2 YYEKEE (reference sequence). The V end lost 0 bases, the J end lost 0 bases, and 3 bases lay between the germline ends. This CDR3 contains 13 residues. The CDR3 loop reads CASSLGVNTEAFF. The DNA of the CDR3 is TGTGCCAGCAGCTTGGGCGTGAACACTGAAGCTTTCTTT.

The CDR3 reads CASSRDTGVLQPQHF. The CDR3 DNA follows: TGTGCCAGCAGCCGCGACACAGGGGTCCTTCAGCCCCAGCATTTT. This sequence joins TRBV9 and TRBJ1-5, with 7 bases identical to TRBD1. The germline CDR1 and CDR2 sequences are SGDLS and YYNGEE. The V segment lost 4 bases and the J segment 6 bases; nucleotides outside the gene matches: 10. The length of the CDR3 is 15 residues.